This TCR beta chain was sequenced for a study of T cell responses to AZD1222 COVID-19 vaccine. For the study at large: Second-dose intervals near 4 or 12 weeks were combined.

This CDR3 is 14 amino acids long. Germline assignment: CDR1 MGHDK and CDR2 SYGVNS. V was trimmed by 5 bases and J by 7 bases, leaving 17 bases between them. TCRdb keeps only in-frame clones here, not all; method: immunoSEQ multiplex PCR. The table lists roughly 100,000 clones, 82% of them singletons. As concerns this clone: Antigen specificity is unknown.

Broader study findings: Seropositive status at baseline applied to only 5 to 7 AZD1222 recipients. Of spike-specific TCRs, nearly half reportedly target regions left unmutated in variants. CD4 TCRs linked to vaccination spanned spike, dominating at 160-218 and 743-854.

The clonotype comes from an adult in good health. The sequencing used peripheral blood, collected on day 0 of AZD1222 vaccination. V and J are TRBV25-1 and TRBJ1-2, with a possible D match to TRBD1 (5 bases). CDR3: CASSTNRFAFGYTF. As DNA, the CDR3 is TGTGCCAGCAGTACAAACAGGTTTGCTTTTGGCTACACCTTC.